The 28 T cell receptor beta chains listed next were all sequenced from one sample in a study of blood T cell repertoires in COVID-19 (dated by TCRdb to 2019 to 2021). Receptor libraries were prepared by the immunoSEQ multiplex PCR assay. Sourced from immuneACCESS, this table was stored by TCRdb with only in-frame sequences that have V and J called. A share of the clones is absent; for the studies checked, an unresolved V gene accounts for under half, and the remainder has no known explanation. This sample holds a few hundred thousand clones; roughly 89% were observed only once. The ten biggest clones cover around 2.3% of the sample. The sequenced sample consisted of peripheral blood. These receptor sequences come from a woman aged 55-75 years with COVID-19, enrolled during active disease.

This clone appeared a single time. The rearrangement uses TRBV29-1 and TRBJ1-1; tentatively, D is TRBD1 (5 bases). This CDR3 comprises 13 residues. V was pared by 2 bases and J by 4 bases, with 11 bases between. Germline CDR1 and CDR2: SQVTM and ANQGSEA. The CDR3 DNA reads TGCAGCGTTGAAAGGGCAGGGCCCACTGAAGCTTTCTTT. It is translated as CSVERAGPTEAFF.

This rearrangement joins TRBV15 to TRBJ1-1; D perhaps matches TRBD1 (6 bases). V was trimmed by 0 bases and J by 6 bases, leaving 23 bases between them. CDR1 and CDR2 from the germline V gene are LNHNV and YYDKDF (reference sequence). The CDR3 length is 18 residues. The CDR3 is CATSRDPYRVQSNAEAFF. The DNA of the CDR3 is TGTGCCACCAGCAGAGATCCCTACAGGGTTCAGAGTAATGCTGAAGCTTTCTTT.

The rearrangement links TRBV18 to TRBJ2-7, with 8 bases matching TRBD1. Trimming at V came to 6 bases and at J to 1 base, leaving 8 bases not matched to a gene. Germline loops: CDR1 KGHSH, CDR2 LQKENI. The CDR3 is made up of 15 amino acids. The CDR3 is CASSLRQGASYEQYF. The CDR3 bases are TGTGCCAGCTCCCTCCGGCAGGGGGCATCCTACGAGCAGTACTTC.

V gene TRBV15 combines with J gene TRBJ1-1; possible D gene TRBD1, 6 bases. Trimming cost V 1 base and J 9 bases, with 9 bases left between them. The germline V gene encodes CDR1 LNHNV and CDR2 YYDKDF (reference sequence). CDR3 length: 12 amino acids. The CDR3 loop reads CATSRAQGQAFF. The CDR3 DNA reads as TGTGCCACCAGCAGAGCACAGGGACAAGCTTTCTTT. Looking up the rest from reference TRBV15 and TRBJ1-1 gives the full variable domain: DAMVIQNPRYQVTQFGKPVTLSCSQTLNHNVMYWYQQKSSQAPKLLFHYYDKDFNNEADTPDNFQSRRPNTSFCFLDIRSPGLGDTAMYLCATSRAQGQAFFGQGTRLTVV.

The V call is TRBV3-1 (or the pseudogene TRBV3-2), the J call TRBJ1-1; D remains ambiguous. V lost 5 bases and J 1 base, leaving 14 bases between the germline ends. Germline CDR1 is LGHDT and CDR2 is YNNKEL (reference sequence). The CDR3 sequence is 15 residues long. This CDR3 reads CASSSHELQNTEAFF. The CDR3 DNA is TGTGCCAGCAGCTCACACGAATTGCAGAACACTGAAGCTTTCTTT.

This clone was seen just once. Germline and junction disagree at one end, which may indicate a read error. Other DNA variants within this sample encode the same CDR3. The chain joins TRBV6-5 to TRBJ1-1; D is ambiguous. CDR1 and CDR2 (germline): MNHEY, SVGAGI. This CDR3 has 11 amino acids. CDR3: CASSTFTEAFF. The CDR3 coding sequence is TGCGCCAGCAGTACATTCACTGAAGCTTTCTTT.

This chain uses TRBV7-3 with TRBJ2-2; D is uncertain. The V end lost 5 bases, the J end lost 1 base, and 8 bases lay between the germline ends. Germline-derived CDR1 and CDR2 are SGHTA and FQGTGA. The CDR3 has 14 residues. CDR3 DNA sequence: TGTGCCAGCAGCGACCGGAGGAACACCGGGGAGCTGTTTTTT. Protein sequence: CASSDRRNTGELFF.

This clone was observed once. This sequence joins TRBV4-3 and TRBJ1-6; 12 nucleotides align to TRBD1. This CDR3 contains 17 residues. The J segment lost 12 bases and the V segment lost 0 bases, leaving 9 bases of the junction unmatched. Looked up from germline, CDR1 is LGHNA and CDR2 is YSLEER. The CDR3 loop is CASSQEFSGTGGLPLHF. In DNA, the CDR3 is TGCGCCAGCAGCCAAGAATTTTCCGGGACAGGGGGCCTACCCCTCCACTTT.

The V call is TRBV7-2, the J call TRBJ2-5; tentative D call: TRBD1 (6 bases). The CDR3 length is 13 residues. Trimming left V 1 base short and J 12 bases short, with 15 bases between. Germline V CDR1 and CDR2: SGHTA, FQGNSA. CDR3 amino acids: CASSLDADRTEYF. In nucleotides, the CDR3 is TGTGCCAGCAGCTTAGACGCCGACAGGACAGAGTACTTC.

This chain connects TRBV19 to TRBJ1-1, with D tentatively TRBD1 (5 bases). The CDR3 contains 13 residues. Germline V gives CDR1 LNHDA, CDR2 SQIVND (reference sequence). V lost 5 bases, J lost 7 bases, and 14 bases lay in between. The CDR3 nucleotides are TGTGCCAGTAGTGCTAGGAGGGGACTTGAAGCTTTCTTT. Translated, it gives CASSARRGLEAFF.

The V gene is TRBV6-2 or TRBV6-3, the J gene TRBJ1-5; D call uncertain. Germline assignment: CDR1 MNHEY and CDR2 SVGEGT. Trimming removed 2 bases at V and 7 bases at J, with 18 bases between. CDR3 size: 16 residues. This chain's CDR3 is CASSYGRAPGGQPQHF. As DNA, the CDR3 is TGTGCCAGCAGTTACGGGAGGGCCCCAGGTGGACAGCCCCAGCATTTT.

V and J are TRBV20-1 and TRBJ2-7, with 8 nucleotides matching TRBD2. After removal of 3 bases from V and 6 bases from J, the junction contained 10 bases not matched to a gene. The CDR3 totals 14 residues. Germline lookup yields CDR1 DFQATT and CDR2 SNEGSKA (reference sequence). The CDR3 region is CSASSGGALSEQYF. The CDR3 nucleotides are TGCAGTGCTAGTTCCGGGGGGGCCTTATCCGAGCAGTACTTC.

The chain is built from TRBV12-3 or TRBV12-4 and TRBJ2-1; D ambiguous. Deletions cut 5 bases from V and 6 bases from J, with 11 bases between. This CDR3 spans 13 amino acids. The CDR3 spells CASSPPGGNEQFF. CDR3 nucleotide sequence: TGTGCCAGCAGTCCTCCGGGTGGCAATGAGCAGTTCTTC.

The CDR3 loop reads CASSHWGQGGEKLFF. As DNA, the CDR3 is TGCGCCAGCAGCCACTGGGGACAGGGTGGTGAAAAACTGTTTTTT. This rearrangement joins TRBV4-3 to TRBJ1-4, with 9 bases that match TRBD1. In germline, CDR1 is LGHNA, CDR2 YSLEER. The CDR3 runs to 15 residues. The trim removed 3 bases at V and 7 bases at J, leaving 6 bases unmatched.

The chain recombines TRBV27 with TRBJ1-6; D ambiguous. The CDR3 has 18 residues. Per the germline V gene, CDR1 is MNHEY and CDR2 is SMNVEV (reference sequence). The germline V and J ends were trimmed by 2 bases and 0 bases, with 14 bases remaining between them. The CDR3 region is CASSLEVSGSSYNSPLHF. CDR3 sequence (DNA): TGTGCCAGCAGTTTAGAGGTGTCGGGGAGCTCCTATAATTCACCCCTCCACTTT.

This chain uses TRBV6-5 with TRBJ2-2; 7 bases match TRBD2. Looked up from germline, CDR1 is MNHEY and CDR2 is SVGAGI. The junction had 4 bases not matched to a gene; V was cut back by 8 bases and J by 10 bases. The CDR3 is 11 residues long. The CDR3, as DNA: TGTGCCAGCCAACGGGAGGTGGAGCTGTTTTTT. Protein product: CASQREVELFF.

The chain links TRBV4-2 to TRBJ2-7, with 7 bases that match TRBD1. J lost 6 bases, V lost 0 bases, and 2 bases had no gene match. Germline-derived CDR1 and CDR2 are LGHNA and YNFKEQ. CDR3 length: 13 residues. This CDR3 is CASSQDSGGEQYF. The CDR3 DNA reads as TGTGCCAGCAGCCAAGATTCAGGGGGCGAGCAGTACTTC.

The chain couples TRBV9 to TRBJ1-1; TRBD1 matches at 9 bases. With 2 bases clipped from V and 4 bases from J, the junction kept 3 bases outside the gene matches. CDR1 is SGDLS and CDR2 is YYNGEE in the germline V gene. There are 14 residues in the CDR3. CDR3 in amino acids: CASSVDRGVTEAFF. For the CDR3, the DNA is TGTGCCAGCAGCGTGGACAGGGGTGTCACTGAAGCTTTCTTT.

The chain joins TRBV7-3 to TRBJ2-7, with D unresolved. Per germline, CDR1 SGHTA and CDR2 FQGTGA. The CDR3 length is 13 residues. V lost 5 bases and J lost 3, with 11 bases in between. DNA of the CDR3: TGTGCCAGCAGCGCGAGCGTGGGCTACGAGCAGTACTTC. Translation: CASSASVGYEQYF.

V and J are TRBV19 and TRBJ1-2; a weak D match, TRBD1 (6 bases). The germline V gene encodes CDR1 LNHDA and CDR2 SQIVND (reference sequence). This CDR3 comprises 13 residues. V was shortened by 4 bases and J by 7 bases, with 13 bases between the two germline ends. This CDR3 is CASSTTGLVGYTF. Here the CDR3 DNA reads TGTGCCAGTAGTACAACAGGGTTGGTTGGCTACACCTTC.

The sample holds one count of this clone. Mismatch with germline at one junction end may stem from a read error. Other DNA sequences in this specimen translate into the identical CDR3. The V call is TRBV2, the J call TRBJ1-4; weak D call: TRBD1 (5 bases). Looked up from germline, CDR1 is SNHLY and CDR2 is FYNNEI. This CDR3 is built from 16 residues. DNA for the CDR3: TGCGCCAGCAGACGCGACAGACCTGCAACTAATGAAAAACTGTTTTTT. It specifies CASRRDRPATNEKLFF.

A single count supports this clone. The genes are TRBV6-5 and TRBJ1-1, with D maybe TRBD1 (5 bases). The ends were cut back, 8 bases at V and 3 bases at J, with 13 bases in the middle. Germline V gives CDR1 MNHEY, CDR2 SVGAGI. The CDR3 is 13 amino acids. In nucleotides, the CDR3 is TGTGCCAGCTTAGGGGCGGCGGACACTGAAGCTTTCTTT. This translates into CASLGAADTEAFF.

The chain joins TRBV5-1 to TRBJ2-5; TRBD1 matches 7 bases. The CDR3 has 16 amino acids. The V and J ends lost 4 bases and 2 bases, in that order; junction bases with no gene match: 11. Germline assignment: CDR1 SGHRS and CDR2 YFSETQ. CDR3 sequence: CASSPTLTGVQETQYF. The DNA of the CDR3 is TGCGCCAGCAGCCCCACACTCACAGGGGTACAAGAGACCCAGTACTTC.

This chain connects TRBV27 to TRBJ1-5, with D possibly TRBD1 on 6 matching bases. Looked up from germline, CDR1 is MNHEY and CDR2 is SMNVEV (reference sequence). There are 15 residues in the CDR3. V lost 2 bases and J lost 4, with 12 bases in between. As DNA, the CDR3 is TGTGCCAGCAGTTTAATGTCAGGGGAAAATCAGCCCCAGCATTTT. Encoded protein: CASSLMSGENQPQHF.

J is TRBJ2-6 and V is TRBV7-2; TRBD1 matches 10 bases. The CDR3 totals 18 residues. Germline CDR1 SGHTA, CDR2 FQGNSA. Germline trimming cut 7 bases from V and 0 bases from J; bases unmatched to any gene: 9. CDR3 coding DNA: TGTGCCAGCATGTTGACAGGGGGCGTCCTCTCTGGGGCCAACGTCCTGACTTTC. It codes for CASMLTGGVLSGANVLTF.

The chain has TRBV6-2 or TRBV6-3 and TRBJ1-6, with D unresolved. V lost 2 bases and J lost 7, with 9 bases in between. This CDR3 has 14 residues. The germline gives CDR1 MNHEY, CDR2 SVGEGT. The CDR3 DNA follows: TGTGCCAGCAGTTACCAAGCGGGGAATTCACCCCTCCACTTT. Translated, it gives CASSYQAGNSPLHF.

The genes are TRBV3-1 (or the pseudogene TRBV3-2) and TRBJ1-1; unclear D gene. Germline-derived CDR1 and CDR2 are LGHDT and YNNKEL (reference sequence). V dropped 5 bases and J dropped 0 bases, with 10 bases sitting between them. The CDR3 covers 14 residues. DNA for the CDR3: TGTGCCAGCAGCTGGTGGCAGATGAACACTGAAGCTTTCTTT. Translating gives CASSWWQMNTEAFF.

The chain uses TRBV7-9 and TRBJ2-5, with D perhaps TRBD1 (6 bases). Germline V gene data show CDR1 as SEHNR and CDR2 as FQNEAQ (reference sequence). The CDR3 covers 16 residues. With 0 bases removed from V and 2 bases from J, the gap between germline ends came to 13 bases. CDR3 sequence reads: CASSLAGTTFQETQYF. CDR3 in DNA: TGTGCCAGCAGCTTAGCCGGGACAACTTTTCAAGAGACCCAGTACTTC. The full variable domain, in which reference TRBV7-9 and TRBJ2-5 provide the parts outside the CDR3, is DTGVSQNPRHKITKRGQNVTFRCDPISEHNRLYWYRQTLGQGPEFLTYFQNEAQLEKSRLLSDRFSAERPKGSFSTLEIQRTEQGDSAMYLCASSLAGTTFQETQYFGPGTRLLVL.